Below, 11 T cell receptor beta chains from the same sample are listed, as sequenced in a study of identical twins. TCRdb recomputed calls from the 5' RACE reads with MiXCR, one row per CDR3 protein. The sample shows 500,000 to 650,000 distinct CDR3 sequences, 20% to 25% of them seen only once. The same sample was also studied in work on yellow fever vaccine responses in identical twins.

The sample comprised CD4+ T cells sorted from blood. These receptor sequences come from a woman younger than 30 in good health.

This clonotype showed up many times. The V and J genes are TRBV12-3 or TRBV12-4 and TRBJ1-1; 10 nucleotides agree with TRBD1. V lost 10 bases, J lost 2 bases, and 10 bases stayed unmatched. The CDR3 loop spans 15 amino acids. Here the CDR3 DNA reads TGTGCCACCACGGGACAGGGGAATATAAACACTGAAGCTTTCTTT. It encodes CATTGQGNINTEAFF.

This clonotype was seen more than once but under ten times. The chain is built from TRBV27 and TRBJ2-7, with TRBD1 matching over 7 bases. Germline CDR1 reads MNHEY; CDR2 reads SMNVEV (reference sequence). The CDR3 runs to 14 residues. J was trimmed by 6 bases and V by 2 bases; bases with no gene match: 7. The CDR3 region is CASSLEQGIGEQYF. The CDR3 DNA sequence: TGTGCCAGCAGTTTAGAACAGGGGATTGGCGAGCAGTACTTC.

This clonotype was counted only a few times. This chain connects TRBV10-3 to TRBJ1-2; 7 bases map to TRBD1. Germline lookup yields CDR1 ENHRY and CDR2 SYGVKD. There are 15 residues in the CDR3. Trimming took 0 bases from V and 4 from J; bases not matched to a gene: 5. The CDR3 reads CAISESGTDSYGYTF. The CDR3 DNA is TGTGCCATCAGTGAGTCCGGGACAGATAGCTATGGCTACACCTTC.

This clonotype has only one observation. CDR3 nucleotide sequence: TGTGCCAGCAGTCGTCTCACTAGCATTCAAGAGACCCAGTACTTC. This sequence encodes CASSRLTSIQETQYF. The chain links TRBV14 to TRBJ2-5; D might be TRBD2 (6 bases). The V end was cut by 6 bases, the J end by 2 bases, with 16 bases between. From germline, CDR1 is SGHDN and CDR2 FVKESK. The CDR3 runs 15 residues.

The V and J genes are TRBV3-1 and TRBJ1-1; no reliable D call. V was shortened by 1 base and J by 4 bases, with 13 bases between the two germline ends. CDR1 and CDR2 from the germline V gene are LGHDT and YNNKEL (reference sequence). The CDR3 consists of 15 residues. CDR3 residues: CASSQAPGKVTEAFF. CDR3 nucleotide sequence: TGTGCCAGCAGCCAAGCGCCGGGGAAGGTCACTGAAGCTTTCTTT.

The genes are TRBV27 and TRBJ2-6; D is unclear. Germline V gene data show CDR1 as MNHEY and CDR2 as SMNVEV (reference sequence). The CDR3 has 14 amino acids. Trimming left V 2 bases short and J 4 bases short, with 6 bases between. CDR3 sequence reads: CASSLLTGANVLTF. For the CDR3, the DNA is TGTGCCAGCAGTTTACTCACCGGGGCCAACGTCCTGACTTTC.

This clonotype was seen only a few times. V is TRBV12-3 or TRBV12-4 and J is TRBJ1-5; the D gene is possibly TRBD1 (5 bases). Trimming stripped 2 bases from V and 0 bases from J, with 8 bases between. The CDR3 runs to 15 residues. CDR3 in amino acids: CASSLQQASNQPQHF. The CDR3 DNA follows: TGTGCCAGCAGTTTACAACAGGCTAGCAATCAGCCCCAGCATTTT.

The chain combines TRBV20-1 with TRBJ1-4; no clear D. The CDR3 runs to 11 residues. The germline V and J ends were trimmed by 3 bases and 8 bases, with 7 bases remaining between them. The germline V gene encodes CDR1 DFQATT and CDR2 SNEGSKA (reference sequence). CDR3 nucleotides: TGCAGTGCTAGTTACCTCGAAAAACTGTTTTTT. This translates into CSASYLEKLFF.

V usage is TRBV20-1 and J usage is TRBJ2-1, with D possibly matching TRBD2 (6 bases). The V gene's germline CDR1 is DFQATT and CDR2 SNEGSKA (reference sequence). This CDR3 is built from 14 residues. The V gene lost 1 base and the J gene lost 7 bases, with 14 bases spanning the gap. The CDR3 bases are TGCAGTGCTAGAGTTGCCCGACTAGAGAATGAGCAGTTCTTC. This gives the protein CSARVARLENEQFF.

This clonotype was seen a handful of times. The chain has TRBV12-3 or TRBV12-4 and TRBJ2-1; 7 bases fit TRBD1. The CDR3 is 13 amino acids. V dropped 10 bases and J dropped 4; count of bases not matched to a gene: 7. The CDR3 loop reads CATGDRPYNEQFF. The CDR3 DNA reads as TGTGCCACCGGGGACAGACCTTACAATGAGCAGTTCTTC.

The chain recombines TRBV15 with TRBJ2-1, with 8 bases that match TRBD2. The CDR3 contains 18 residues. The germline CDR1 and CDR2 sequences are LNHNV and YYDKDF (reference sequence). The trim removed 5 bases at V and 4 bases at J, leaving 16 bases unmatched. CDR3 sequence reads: CATSPRTGGQALYNEQFF. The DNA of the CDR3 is TGTGCCACCAGCCCCCGGACGGGGGGGCAGGCATTGTACAATGAGCAGTTCTTC.